These 17 T cell receptor beta chains were sequenced from one sample in a study of blood T cell repertoires in COVID-19. Generated by immunoSEQ multiplex PCR, the TCRdb table keeps only in-frame clones and is missing some. This sample has just over 90,000 clones, with approximately 86% found just once. Material for sequencing was peripheral blood. All receptors derive from a woman of 80 years or more with acute or convalescent COVID-19.

V and J are TRBV27 and TRBJ1-5, with a possible D match to TRBD1 (6 bases). Germline lookup yields CDR1 MNHEY and CDR2 SMNVEV (reference sequence). Trimming shortened V by 3 bases and J by 2 bases, and 8 bases separated the two germline ends. This CDR3 has 14 residues. The DNA of the CDR3 is TGTGCCAGCAGTTTTTACAGGGGCAATCAGCCCCAGCATTTT. Protein product: CASSFYRGNQPQHF.

The chain combines TRBV15 with TRBJ1-2, with D unresolved. V lost 3 bases and J lost 7, with 9 bases in between. CDR1 is LNHNV and CDR2 is YYDKDF in the germline V gene (reference sequence). The CDR3 is 12 residues long. The CDR3 loop is CATSSLRGGYTF. CDR3 nucleotides: TGTGCCACCAGCAGCCTTCGCGGTGGCTACACCTTC.

The chain employs TRBV5-6 and TRBJ1-1; tentative D call: TRBD1 (5 bases). Germline V gene lookup returns CDR1 SGHDT and CDR2 YYEEEE. There are 12 residues in the CDR3. The V end was cut by 2 bases, the J end by 7 bases, with 9 bases between. This chain's CDR3 is CASSFTGREAFF. The CDR3 region has the DNA TGTGCCAGCAGCTTTACAGGACGTGAAGCTTTCTTT.

CDR3 region: CASSERTGENNYGYTF. The CDR3 nucleotides are TGTGCCAGCAGCGAGCGGACAGGCGAGAATAACTATGGCTACACCTTC. The chain is built from TRBV7-6 and TRBJ1-2, with 7 positions matching TRBD1. The germline CDR1 and CDR2 sequences are SGHVS and FNYEAQ. V shed 5 bases and J 1 base; nucleotides not matched to a gene: 10. CDR3 length: 16 amino acids.

This clone was detected a few times. This chain connects TRBV7-2 to TRBJ1-3, with 7 bases that match TRBD1. Germline values: CDR1 SGHTA, CDR2 FQGNSA. Trimming took 4 bases from V and 0 from J; bases not matched to a gene: 15. This CDR3 contains 19 residues. This CDR3 is CASSSYLWTGKNSGNTIYF. The CDR3 region has the DNA TGTGCCAGCAGCTCTTACTTATGGACAGGCAAAAACTCTGGAAACACCATATATTTT.

The chain couples TRBV27 to TRBJ1-2, with D perhaps matching TRBD1 (5 bases). Trimming removed 2 bases from V and 1 base from J, with 5 bases in between. Germline V gene lookup returns CDR1 MNHEY and CDR2 SMNVEV (reference sequence). The CDR3 has 13 amino acids. The CDR3 is CASSLDSNYGYTF. CDR3 nucleotide sequence: TGTGCCAGCAGTTTAGACAGTAACTATGGCTACACCTTC.

This chain connects TRBV30 to TRBJ2-3; D ambiguous. From germline, CDR1 is GTSNPN and CDR2 SVGIG (reference sequence). V lost 0 bases and J 0 bases, leaving 7 bases between the germline ends. The CDR3 loop spans 14 amino acids. The CDR3 nucleotides are TGTGCCTGGAGTGTTGGCCGTAGCACAGATACGCAGTATTTT. Its protein product is CAWSVGRSTDTQYF.

The chain carries TRBV19 and TRBJ1-3; D gene unclear. Trimming stripped 9 bases from V and 1 base from J, with 28 bases between. Looked up from germline, CDR1 is LNHDA and CDR2 is SQIVND (reference sequence). The CDR3 consists of 19 residues. The CDR3 sequence is CASISNPRRDSASGNTIYF. The CDR3 DNA reads TGTGCCAGCATCTCCAATCCGAGGAGGGATTCGGCTTCTGGAAACACCATATATTTT.

The chain combines TRBV5-5 with TRBJ1-2, with 8 bases identical to TRBD1. The CDR3 is 14 residues long. The junction had 6 bases not matched to a gene; V was cut back by 3 bases and J by 5 bases. Germline V gene data show CDR1 as SGHKS and CDR2 as YYEKEE (reference sequence). CDR3 nucleotides: TGTGCCAGCAGCTCCAAGGACAGGGTTTATGGCTACACCTTC. Translation gives CASSSKDRVYGYTF.

The chain links TRBV5-5 to TRBJ2-1; D unresolved. Germline V lookup: CDR1 SGHKS, CDR2 YYEKEE (reference sequence). Trimming shortened V by 0 bases and J by 7 bases, and 14 bases separated the two germline ends. This CDR3 comprises 15 residues. CDR3 protein: CASSLGRLGSNEQFF. The CDR3 DNA reads TGTGCCAGCAGCTTGGGGCGGTTAGGATCGAATGAGCAGTTCTTC.

The chain is built from TRBV15 and TRBJ2-1; D ambiguous. Trimming removed 5 bases at V and 3 bases at J, with 17 bases between. Germline CDR1 reads LNHNV; CDR2 reads YYDKDF (reference sequence). The CDR3 runs 16 residues. The CDR3 sequence is CATSPTNRFDYNEQFF. The CDR3 DNA is TGTGCCACCAGCCCTACGAACCGTTTCGACTACAATGAGCAGTTCTTC. The entire variable domain, with the rest obtained from reference TRBV15 and TRBJ2-1, is as follows: DAMVIQNPRYQVTQFGKPVTLSCSQTLNHNVMYWYQQKSSQAPKLLFHYYDKDFNNEADTPDNFQSRRPNTSFCFLDIRSPGLGDTAMYLCATSPTNRFDYNEQFFGPGTRLTVL.

The gene calls are TRBV19 and TRBJ2-7, with D tentatively TRBD2 (5 bases). The CDR3 has 14 residues. V was clipped by 5 bases and J by 4 bases, with 15 bases between them. Looked up from germline, CDR1 is LNHDA and CDR2 is SQIVND (reference sequence). This CDR3 is CASSPRGIRYEQYF. CDR3 nucleotide sequence: TGTGCCAGTAGTCCTCGGGGAATTAGATACGAGCAGTACTTC.

This chain uses TRBV7-2 with TRBJ2-2; D gene ambiguous. The CDR3 is 16 amino acids. Trimming cost V 0 bases and J 2 bases, with 10 bases left between them. CDR1 and CDR2 from the germline V gene are SGHTA and FQGNSA. Here the CDR3 DNA reads TGTGCCAGCAGCTTAGCGCTCCGGGTAAACACCGGGGAGCTGTTTTTT. Its translation is CASSLALRVNTGELFF. Based on the CDR3 plus reference TRBV7-2 and TRBJ2-2, the full variable domain is GAGVSQSPSNKVTEKGKDVELRCDPISGHTALYWYRQSLGQGLEFLIYFQGNSAPDKSGLPSDRFSAERTGGSVSTLTIQRTQQEDSAVYLCASSLALRVNTGELFFGEGSRLTVL.

The chain combines TRBV5-1 with TRBJ2-1; the D gene is possibly TRBD2 (5 bases). Germline V lookup: CDR1 SGHRS, CDR2 YFSETQ. The ends were cut back, 0 bases at V and 1 base at J, with 8 bases in the middle. The CDR3 spans 15 residues. The CDR3 sequence: CASSLVAMSYNEQFF. In nucleotides, the CDR3 is TGCGCCAGCAGCTTGGTAGCGATGTCCTACAATGAGCAGTTCTTC.

The rearrangement links TRBV24-1 to TRBJ1-5; possible D gene TRBD1, 6 bases. Germline CDR1 and CDR2: KGHDR and SFDVKD. The length of the CDR3 is 12 residues. Trimming shortened V by 7 bases and J by 6 bases, and 9 bases separated the two germline ends. CDR3 coding DNA: TGTGCCACCAGGAACAGGGTTCAGCCCCAGCATTTT. Its protein product is CATRNRVQPQHF.

Concerning this clone: At one end, the junction sequence differs from germline, possibly due to a read error. This chain links TRBV3-1 (or the pseudogene TRBV3-2) with TRBJ1-2, with D possibly TRBD1 on 5 matching bases. Germline CDR1 reads LGHDT; CDR2 reads YNNKEL (reference sequence). CDR3 length: 14 residues. CDR3 in amino acids: CASSQDWTNSGYTF. The CDR3 nucleotides are TGTGCCAGCAGCCAAGATTGGACAAACTCTGGCTACACCTTC.

This clone appeared once. The chain uses TRBV28 and TRBJ2-7; perhaps TRBD1 as D (6 bases). Trimming shortened V by 4 bases and J by 0 bases, and 7 bases separated the two germline ends. Per germline, CDR1 MDHEN and CDR2 SYDVKM. The CDR3 runs 13 residues. Here the CDR3 reads CASSSDSSYEQYF. CDR3 nucleotides: TGTGCCAGCAGTTCGGACAGCTCCTACGAGCAGTACTTC.